The 14 T cell receptor beta chains listed next were all sequenced from one sample in a study of human T cells and chemical hapten exposure. TCRdb fed the RACE reads into MiXCR, producing one record per CDR3 protein. The table records about 69,000 distinct CDR3 sequences, about 9.3% of them present only once. Regarding time point: patch test 2, 6 weeks after DPC sensitization. Stated treatment: therapeutic diphenylcyclopropenone sensitization with weekly scalp DPC. The sequencing here drew on whole blood, taken in connection with sensitization to the hapten diphenylcyclopropenone (DPC). The receptors shown here come from a woman between 50 and 59 years old with alopecia areata. Some clones in this sample may be carry-over from other donors' samples.

This clonotype was observed many times. The chain is built from TRBV6-5 and TRBJ1-1, with D tentatively TRBD1 (5 bases). Germline V gene data show CDR1 as MNHEY and CDR2 as SVGAGI. The CDR3 covers 15 residues. Trimming removed 7 bases from V and 3 bases from J, with 18 bases in between. The chain's CDR3 is CASTNRDGPDTEAFF. The CDR3, as DNA: TGTGCCAGCACCAATAGGGACGGGCCAGACACTGAAGCTTTCTTT.

This clonotype was detected ten times or more. The rearrangement uses TRBV11-2 and TRBJ2-3, with 9 bases aligning to TRBD1. This CDR3 has 14 residues. Germline CDR1 is SGHAT and CDR2 is FQNNGV. Germline trimming cut 1 base from V and 6 bases from J; bases unmatched to any gene: 2. Here the CDR3 reads CASSLGTGADTQYF. The CDR3 bases are TGTGCCAGCAGCTTAGGGACAGGGGCCGATACGCAGTATTTT.

This clonotype was picked up many times. The gene calls are TRBV7-9 and TRBJ1-5; 7 bases map to TRBD1. The CDR3 contains 15 residues. Germline CDR1 and CDR2: SEHNR and FQNEAQ (reference sequence). V was pared by 4 bases and J by 4 bases, with 7 bases of the junction left unmatched. The CDR3 DNA sequence: TGTGCCAGCAGCTCAAAGGGGGCCGCTAATCAGCCCCAGCATTTT. Protein sequence: CASSSKGAANQPQHF. The full variable domain, in which reference TRBV7-9 and TRBJ1-5 provide the parts outside the CDR3, is DTGVSQNPRHKITKRGQNVTFRCDPISEHNRLYWYRQTLGQGPEFLTYFQNEAQLEKSRLLSDRFSAERPKGSFSTLEIQRTEQGDSAMYLCASSSKGAANQPQHFGDGTRLSIL.

This clonotype has just a few counts. The chain employs TRBV18 and TRBJ2-2; no definite D call. The CDR3 extends over 23 amino acids. Germline V gene sequence: CDR1 KGHSH, CDR2 LQKENI. Trimming stripped 1 base from V and 0 bases from J, with 30 bases between. Written as DNA, the CDR3 is TGTGCCAGCTCACCACAAGACATCCGAGGCACCCCCTACCCCGGCACGAACACCGGGGAGCTGTTTTTT. It encodes CASSPQDIRGTPYPGTNTGELFF.

This clonotype was counted many times. This rearrangement joins TRBV5-1 to TRBJ2-3; weak D call: TRBD1 (5 bases). The germline V gene has CDR1 SGHRS and CDR2 YFSETQ. The V end was cut by 5 bases, the J end by 2 bases, with 15 bases between. There are 15 residues in the CDR3. In DNA, the CDR3 is TGCGCCAGCAGTTTTAGGACAAGTTACACAGATACGCAGTATTTT. This gives the protein CASSFRTSYTDTQYF.

This clonotype was counted many times. V usage is TRBV5-4 and J usage is TRBJ2-7; 8 nucleotides match TRBD2. This CDR3 has 15 residues. CDR1 is SGHNT and CDR2 is YYREEE in the germline V gene (reference sequence). After removal of 0 bases from V and 6 bases from J, the junction contained 8 bases not matched to a gene. CDR3 bases: TGTGCCAGCAGCTTGGGCCCCCCGCTAGCGGGCGAGCAGTACTTC. Amino acids: CASSLGPPLAGEQYF.

This clonotype was found a few times. The chain has TRBV29-1 and TRBJ2-7, with 9 bases fitting TRBD1. The CDR3 contains 14 residues. The trim removed 7 bases at V and 7 bases at J, leaving 14 bases unmatched. Germline loops: CDR1 SQVTM, CDR2 ANQGSEA. CDR3 sequence: CSARLGTGSGEQYF. The CDR3 DNA follows: TGCAGCGCCCGATTGGGGACAGGGTCCGGGGAGCAGTACTTC.

This clonotype was picked up a small number of times. The chain joins TRBV7-3 to TRBJ2-3; 9 bases align to TRBD2. The CDR3 length is 17 residues. Trimming cost V 5 bases and J 1 base; bases outside gene matches: 10. Germline V gene sequence: CDR1 SGHTA, CDR2 FQGTGA. The CDR3 DNA sequence: TGTGCCAGCAGCCCCCGGGCTAGCGGGATTGGCACAGATACGCAGTATTTT. Protein sequence: CASSPRASGIGTDTQYF.

This clonotype was seen only a few times. The CDR3 DNA follows: TGTGCCAGCAGCGTAGCCCATCAGGGGGATACGCAGTATTTT. It translates to CASSVAHQGDTQYF. The V gene is TRBV9, the J gene TRBJ2-3, with D maybe TRBD1 (6 bases). The CDR3 covers 14 residues. The V end lost 0 bases, the J end lost 6 bases, and 11 bases lay between the germline ends. Germline V gene lookup returns CDR1 SGDLS and CDR2 YYNGEE. Supplemented by reference TRBV9 and TRBJ2-3, the full variable domain reads DSGVTQTPKHLITATGQRVTLRCSPRSGDLSVYWYQQSLDQGLQFLIQYYNGEERAKGNILERFSAQQFPDLHSELNLSSLELGDSALYFCASSVAHQGDTQYFGPGTRLTVL.

This clonotype has a count of ten or more. The chain combines TRBV20-1 with TRBJ2-2; D possibly uses TRBD1 or TRBD2 (6 bases each). Trimming removed 6 bases from V and 2 bases from J, with 16 bases in between. CDR1 DFQATT and CDR2 SNEGSKA come from the germline V gene (reference sequence). CDR3 length equals 15 residues. The CDR3 spells CSARGGTINTGELFF. CDR3 DNA: TGCAGTGCCAGGGGCGGGACAATTAACACCGGGGAGCTGTTTTTT.

V and J are TRBV6-5 and TRBJ2-2; 13 nucleotides match TRBD2. The CDR3 spans 15 residues. The junction had 5 bases not matched to a gene; V was cut back by 6 bases and J by 7 bases. The germline V gene has CDR1 MNHEY and CDR2 SVGAGI. CDR3 nucleotide sequence: TGTGCCAGCAGACTAGCGGGAGGGCTTGGCGGGGAGCTGTTTTTT. Amino acids: CASRLAGGLGGELFF.

V usage is TRBV19 and J usage is TRBJ1-1; TRBD1 matches at 7 bases. The CDR3 length is 15 residues. CDR1 LNHDA and CDR2 SQIVND come from the germline V gene (reference sequence). V was pared by 6 bases and J by 8 bases, with 15 bases of the junction left unmatched. This CDR3 reads CASSNYRGRVAEAFF. In nucleotides, the CDR3 is TGTGCCAGTAGCAACTACAGGGGACGGGTCGCCGAAGCTTTCTTT.

This chain uses TRBV29-1 with TRBJ1-4; the D is unclear. This CDR3 spans 13 amino acids. Trimming took 5 bases from V and 5 from J, leaving 12 bases between them. In germline, CDR1 is SQVTM, CDR2 ANQGSEA. The CDR3 sequence: CSVLDGRNEKLFF. The DNA of the CDR3 is TGCAGCGTTCTAGACGGAAGGAATGAAAAACTGTTTTTT.

This clonotype was observed many times. The J gene is TRBJ1-1, the V gene TRBV12-3 or TRBV12-4; D is perhaps TRBD1 (5 bases). The CDR3 spans 12 residues. With 5 bases removed from V and 10 bases from J, the gap between germline ends came to 14 bases. The CDR3 reads CASSLGPQGAFF. CDR3 DNA: TGTGCCAGCAGTCTGGGACCCCAGGGAGCTTTCTTT.